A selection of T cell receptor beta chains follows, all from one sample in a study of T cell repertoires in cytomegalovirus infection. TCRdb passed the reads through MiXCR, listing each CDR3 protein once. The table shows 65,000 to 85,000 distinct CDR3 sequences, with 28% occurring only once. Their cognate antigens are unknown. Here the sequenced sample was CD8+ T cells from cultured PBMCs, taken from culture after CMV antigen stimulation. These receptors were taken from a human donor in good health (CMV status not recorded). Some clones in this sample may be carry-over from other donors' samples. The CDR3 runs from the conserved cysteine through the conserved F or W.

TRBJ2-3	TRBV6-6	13	CASSNSTVDTQYF
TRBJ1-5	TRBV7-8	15	CASSFQGEWNQPQHF
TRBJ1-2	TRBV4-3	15	CASSQEIYNRGRSAF
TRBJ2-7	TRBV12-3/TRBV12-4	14	CASSSGQGFDEQYF
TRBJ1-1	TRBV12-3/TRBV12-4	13	CASSFYKDRAAFF
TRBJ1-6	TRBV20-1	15	CSARERSSYNSPLHF
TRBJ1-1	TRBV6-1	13	CASRRGGDTEAFF
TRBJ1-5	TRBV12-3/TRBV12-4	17	CASSFGGPRARNQPQHF
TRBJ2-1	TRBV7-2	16	CASSTRIGLGGNEQFF
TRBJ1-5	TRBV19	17	CASSIELTDYSNQPQHF
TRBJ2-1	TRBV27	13	CASSFGTLGEQFF
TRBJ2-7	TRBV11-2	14	CASSETGGSYEQHF
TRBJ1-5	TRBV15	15	CATSIGQYSNQPQHF
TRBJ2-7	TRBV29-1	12	CSASGSSYEQYF
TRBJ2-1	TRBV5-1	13	CASSSRTNNEQFF
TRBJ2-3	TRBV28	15	CASSLGTAGTDTQYF
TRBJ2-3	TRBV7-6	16	CASSSTSGEGWDTQYF
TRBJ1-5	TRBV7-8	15	CASSPLQGANQPQHF
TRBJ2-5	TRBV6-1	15	CASSEAPPTSETQYF
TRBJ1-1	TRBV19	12	CASSRGAAEAFF
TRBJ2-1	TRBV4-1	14	CASSPRQGADEQFF
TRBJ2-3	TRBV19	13	CASSGDQRDTQYF
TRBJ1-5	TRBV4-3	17	CASSQDRSGNSNQPQHF
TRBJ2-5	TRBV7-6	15	CASILIAGAGETQYF